One and the same sample provided the 28 T cell receptor beta chains below, sequenced in a study of low-dose radiotherapy and immunotherapy resistance in tumors. First-strand cDNA relied on TRAV- and TRBV-specific primers spanning alpha and beta chains. TCRs underwent roughly 20 PCR cycles of amplification with a constant-region primer and V-primer adapter. TCRdb passed the reads through MiXCR, listing each CDR3 protein once. Among more than 15,000 distinct CDR3 sequences, 70% were seen once, and the ten largest hold around 5.9%. Receptors were obtained from a human donor with advanced metastatic prostate, ovarian, gallbladder or colorectal cancer (not recorded which). This table probably holds off-target reads from a library built for another chain.

The J gene is TRBJ2-6, the V gene TRBV13, with 9 bases aligning to TRBD1. Per germline, CDR1 PRHDT and CDR2 FYEKMQ (reference sequence). The V and J ends lost 5 bases and 2 bases, in that order; junction bases with no gene match: 10. This CDR3 is 18 amino acids long. Here the CDR3 reads CASSPGTGSWAGANVLTF. The CDR3 region has the DNA TGTGCCAGCAGCCCCGGGACAGGGTCTTGGGCTGGGGCCAACGTCCTGACTTTC.

V and J are TRBV5-1 and TRBJ2-6, with TRBD1 matching 9 bases. Germline assignment: CDR1 SGHRS and CDR2 YFSETQ. The V and J ends lost 3 bases and 0 bases, in that order; junction bases with no gene match: 7. This CDR3 region has 18 residues. Written as DNA, the CDR3 is TGCGCCAGCAGCTCGAACAGGGGGCCCCGCTCTGGGGCCAACGTCCTGACTTTC. Its protein is CASSSNRGPRSGANVLTF.

The genes are TRBV20-1 and TRBJ2-7, with 9 bases that match TRBD1. With 5 bases clipped from V and 2 bases from J, the junction kept 4 bases outside the gene matches. CDR1 and CDR2 from the germline V gene are DFQATT and SNEGSKA (reference sequence). The CDR3 covers 13 residues. In DNA, the CDR3 is TGCAGTGCTGCAAGGACAGGGGCCTACGAGCAGTACTTC. Protein product: CSAARTGAYEQYF.

The rearrangement links TRBV11-3 to TRBJ2-3; D gene ambiguous. The V end was cut by 1 base, the J end by 2 bases, with 4 bases between. The CDR3 is 13 amino acids. Germline V gene sequence: CDR1 SGHNT, CDR2 YENEEA. The CDR3 reads CASSLVPTDTQYF. The CDR3 region has the DNA TGTGCCAGCAGCTTAGTCCCCACAGATACGCAGTATTTT.

In this sample, this clonotype turned up a few times. The chain employs TRBV19 and TRBJ2-7; 10 positions match TRBD1. This CDR3 contains 14 residues. Germline CDR1 and CDR2: LNHDA and SQIVND (reference sequence). Trimming cost V 3 bases and J 4 bases; bases outside gene matches: 3. The CDR3: CASSIKGQGYEQYF. In DNA form, the CDR3 reads TGTGCCAGTAGTATTAAGGGACAGGGGTACGAGCAGTACTTC.

This chain links TRBV9 with TRBJ2-3; the match to TRBD2 covers 9 bases. CDR3 size: 15 residues. Germline CDR1 is SGDLS and CDR2 is YYNGEE. The V segment lost 3 bases and the J segment 4 bases; nucleotides outside the gene matches: 6. DNA for the CDR3: TGTGCCAGCAGCGCCCTAGCGGGGAATCCAGATACGCAGTATTTT. Translation: CASSALAGNPDTQYF.

This CDR3 reads CASRATGGPHEQFF. The CDR3 DNA reads as TGTGCCAGCAGGGCGACGGGGGGGCCACATGAGCAGTTCTTC. The chain recombines TRBV7-2 with TRBJ2-1; 8 bases agree with TRBD2. CDR1 is SGHTA and CDR2 is FQGNSA in the germline V gene. With 6 bases clipped from V and 8 bases from J, the junction kept 9 bases outside the gene matches. CDR3 length: 14 amino acids.

The V call is TRBV6-8, the J call TRBJ2-7; 9 positions match TRBD1. J lost 2 bases, V lost 6 bases, and 8 bases had no gene match. The CDR3 runs to 15 residues. The germline CDR1 and CDR2 sequences are MNHGY and SAAAGT. DNA of the CDR3: TGTGCCAGCAGATACGAGGGACAGGGAACCTACGAGCAGTACTTC. Protein: CASRYEGQGTYEQYF.

This clonotype has just one count. V and J are TRBV5-1 and TRBJ1-5; 10 positions match TRBD1. The CDR3 sequence is 14 residues long. Germline CDR1 SGHRS, CDR2 YFSETQ. V gave up 4 bases and J gave up 5 bases; unmatched junction bases: 3. The CDR3 loop is CASSVGQGHQPQHF. CDR3 coding DNA: TGCGCCAGCAGCGTGGGACAGGGGCATCAGCCCCAGCATTTT.

The rearrangement joins TRBV11-2 to TRBJ2-5; TRBD1 might be the D (6 bases). The CDR3 length is 14 residues. V lost 5 bases to trimming and J lost 4 bases, with 14 bases between them. Germline loops: CDR1 SGHAT, CDR2 FQNNGV. The CDR3: CASSNREFGETQYF. The CDR3 nucleotides read TGTGCCAGCAGCAACAGGGAGTTCGGAGAGACCCAGTACTTC.

This chain links TRBV6-6 with TRBJ2-1, with D hard to call. This CDR3 has 13 amino acids. Trimming pared 6 bases from V and 13 bases from J, leaving 19 bases between. CDR1 MNHNY and CDR2 SVGAGI come from the germline V gene (reference sequence). The CDR3 loop reads CASSPNLLPLQFF. CDR3 nucleotides: TGTGCCAGCAGCCCCAACCTTCTTCCTCTCCAGTTCTTC.

The chain links TRBV5-6 to TRBJ2-4; 8 nucleotides match TRBD1. The CDR3 runs to 18 residues. V trimming: 3 bases; J trimming: 7 bases; junction bases outside the gene matches: 18. Germline values: CDR1 SGHDT, CDR2 YYEEEE. CDR3 sequence reads: CASSSLTKQGVVWNIQYF. CDR3 bases: TGTGCCAGCAGCTCCCTGACTAAACAGGGGGTGGTTTGGAACATTCAGTACTTC. The full variable domain, in which reference TRBV5-6 and TRBJ2-4 provide the parts outside the CDR3, is DAGVTQSPTHLIKTRGQQVTLRCSPKSGHDTVSWYQQALGQGPQFIFQYYEEEERQRGNFPDRFSGHQFPNYSSELNVNALLLGDSALYLCASSSLTKQGVVWNIQYFGAGTRLSVL.

This chain connects TRBV9 to TRBJ2-7, with D possibly being TRBD2 (5 bases). The CDR3 runs to 14 residues. The ends were cut back, 3 bases at V and 3 bases at J, with 13 bases in the middle. Germline loops: CDR1 SGDLS, CDR2 YYNGEE. The CDR3 loop is CASSASLAGYEQYF. The CDR3 DNA reads TGTGCCAGCAGCGCATCTCTGGCGGGCTACGAGCAGTACTTC.

The chain carries TRBV20-1 and TRBJ2-5; 8 bases agree with TRBD1. CDR1 DFQATT and CDR2 SNEGSKA come from the germline V gene (reference sequence). The CDR3 runs to 10 residues. J gave up 9 bases and V 5 bases, and 2 bases lay outside the gene matches. The CDR3 sequence: CSASQGAQYF. CDR3 coding DNA: TGCAGTGCTTCACAGGGGGCCCAGTACTTC.

The chain is built from TRBV5-4 and TRBJ2-3; TRBD2 aligns across 12 bases. The CDR3 runs 16 residues. With 9 bases clipped from V and 1 base from J, the junction kept 9 bases outside the gene matches. Germline V lookup: CDR1 SGHNT, CDR2 YYREEE (reference sequence). The CDR3 region has the DNA TGTGCCAAACTAGCGGGGGGCCACACGGGCACAGATACGCAGTATTTT. Its protein is CAKLAGGHTGTDTQYF.

This chain connects TRBV2 to TRBJ1-5; possible D gene TRBD1, 6 bases. Trimming left V 8 bases short and J 0 bases short, with 8 bases between. CDR1 is SNHLY and CDR2 is FYNNEI in the germline V gene. This CDR3 spans 13 amino acids. CDR3 sequence (DNA): TGTGCCAGCCAGGGGAATAGCAATCAGCCCCAGCATTTT. As protein: CASQGNSNQPQHF.

The chain is built from TRBV5-4 and TRBJ2-1; tentatively, D is TRBD2 (6 bases). CDR3 length: 18 amino acids. Germline CDR1 is SGHNT and CDR2 is YYREEE (reference sequence). V lost 3 bases, J lost 0 bases, and 19 bases lay in between. CDR3 bases: TGTGCCAGCAGCTCGCCCGGAGGTAGCGGAGGCTCCTACAATGAGCAGTTCTTC. Protein product: CASSSPGGSGGSYNEQFF. Full variable domain (missing parts from reference TRBV5-4 and TRBJ2-1): ETGVTQSPTHLIKTRGQQVTLRCSSQSGHNTVSWYQQALGQGPQFIFQYYREEENGRGNFPPRFSGLQFPNYSSELNVNALELDDSALYLCASSSPGGSGGSYNEQFFGPGTRLTVL.

The DNA of the CDR3 is TGTGCCAGCAGGGCGCTAGCGGGAGCTGGAGAGCAGTTCTTC. The encoded protein is CASRALAGAGEQFF. The chain uses TRBV7-9 and TRBJ2-1; the match to TRBD2 covers 10 bases. CDR3 size: 14 residues. In germline, CDR1 is SEHNR, CDR2 FQNEAQ (reference sequence). Unmatched junction bases numbered 9, after V lost 6 bases and J lost 10 bases.

V gene TRBV7-9 combines with J gene TRBJ2-2; D unclear. The V and J ends lost 7 bases and 8 bases respectively, with 8 bases between them. The germline V gene encodes CDR1 SEHNR and CDR2 FQNEAQ (reference sequence). There are 11 residues in the CDR3. The CDR3 DNA follows: TGTGCCAGCAACAAGGATGGGGAGCTGTTTTTT. This codes for CASNKDGELFF. Filled out from reference TRBV7-9 and TRBJ2-2, the complete variable domain reads DTGVSQNPRHKITKRGQNVTFRCDPISEHNRLYWYRQTLGQGPEFLTYFQNEAQLEKSRLLSDRFSAERPKGSFSTLEIQRTEQGDSAMYLCASNKDGELFFGEGSRLTVL.

The V call is TRBV6-2 or TRBV6-3, the J call TRBJ1-6; D unclear. V was pared by 2 bases and J by 4 bases, with 12 bases between. CDR3 size: 16 residues. The germline V gene has CDR1 MNHEY and CDR2 SVGEGT. In DNA, the CDR3 is TGTGCCAGCAGTTACCAGCGGGGAAGGTATAATTCACCCCTCCACTTT. It yields the protein CASSYQRGRYNSPLHF.

This clonotype was counted a few times. DNA of the CDR3: TGTGCCTGGAGTGTAGTGTACAGCCGCTCCTACGAGCAGTACTTC. It specifies CAWSVVYSRSYEQYF. This sequence joins TRBV30 and TRBJ2-7; D ambiguous. Trimming removed 0 bases at V and 0 bases at J, with 12 bases between. CDR3 length: 15 amino acids. The germline V gene encodes CDR1 GTSNPN and CDR2 SVGIG (reference sequence).

The chain links TRBV6-2 or TRBV6-3 to TRBJ2-3; D uncertain. V dropped 8 bases and J dropped 2 bases, with 14 bases sitting between them. The CDR3 runs to 14 residues. Germline V gene sequence: CDR1 MNHEY, CDR2 SVGEGT. CDR3 DNA sequence: TGTGCCAGCCTCGTGAGCCCGGTCACAGATACGCAGTATTTT. This codes for CASLVSPVTDTQYF.

The chain links TRBV7-6 to TRBJ2-1, with 8 nucleotides matching TRBD2. Germline V CDR1 and CDR2: SGHVS, FNYEAQ. The CDR3 length is 15 residues. The junction had 13 bases not matched to a gene; V was cut back by 9 bases and J by 6 bases. CDR3 DNA: TGTGCCAGTTCTGGTGGTGTAGCGGGGCTCAATGAGCAGTTCTTC. Translation: CASSGGVAGLNEQFF.

The V and J genes are TRBV6-2 or TRBV6-3 and TRBJ2-3, with a tentative D call TRBD2 (6 bases). The germline gives CDR1 MNHEY, CDR2 SVGEGT. This CDR3 has 16 amino acids. Between the trimmed V and J ends, which lost 7 bases and 3 bases, there was a span of 20 bases. CDR3 region: CASKVYRGIVTDTQYF. CDR3 in DNA: TGTGCCAGCAAAGTTTATCGGGGGATCGTAACAGATACGCAGTATTTT.

The V call is TRBV5-4, the J call TRBJ1-1, with 8 bases fitting TRBD1. Germline values: CDR1 SGHNT, CDR2 YYREEE (reference sequence). The CDR3 runs to 16 residues. J was trimmed by 0 bases and V by 5 bases; bases with no gene match: 9. The CDR3 DNA reads TGTGCCAGCAGTCATGGGGGGGACAGGATGAACACTGAAGCTTTCTTT. This encodes CASSHGGDRMNTEAFF.

The rearrangement uses TRBV7-8 and TRBJ2-5; 13 positions agree with TRBD2. J lost 4 bases, V lost 5 bases, and 4 bases had no gene match. Germline CDR1 is SGHVS and CDR2 is FQNEAQ. This CDR3 spans 15 amino acids. CDR3 nucleotides: TGTGCCAGCAGCGTTGGACTAGCGGGAGTAGAGACCCAGTACTTC. Residues: CASSVGLAGVETQYF.

V and J are TRBV28 and TRBJ2-1; TRBD1 agrees at 8 bases. In germline, CDR1 is MDHEN, CDR2 SYDVKM. V lost 4 bases and J lost 2; bases outside the gene matches: 7. This CDR3 has 16 residues. The CDR3 here is CASSSVDRVTYNEQFF. CDR3 DNA: TGTGCCAGCAGTTCAGTGGACAGGGTTACCTACAATGAGCAGTTCTTC.

This chain joins TRBV20-1 and TRBJ2-1; a weak D match, TRBD2 (6 bases). CDR1 and CDR2 from the germline V gene are DFQATT and SNEGSKA (reference sequence). Trimming took off 5 bases at V and 3 bases at J, with 14 bases between the two ends. The CDR3 sequence is 14 residues long. The CDR3 bases are TGCAGTGCTTCTCCGGGGGTCGACTACAATGAGCAGTTCTTC. Protein product: CSASPGVDYNEQFF.